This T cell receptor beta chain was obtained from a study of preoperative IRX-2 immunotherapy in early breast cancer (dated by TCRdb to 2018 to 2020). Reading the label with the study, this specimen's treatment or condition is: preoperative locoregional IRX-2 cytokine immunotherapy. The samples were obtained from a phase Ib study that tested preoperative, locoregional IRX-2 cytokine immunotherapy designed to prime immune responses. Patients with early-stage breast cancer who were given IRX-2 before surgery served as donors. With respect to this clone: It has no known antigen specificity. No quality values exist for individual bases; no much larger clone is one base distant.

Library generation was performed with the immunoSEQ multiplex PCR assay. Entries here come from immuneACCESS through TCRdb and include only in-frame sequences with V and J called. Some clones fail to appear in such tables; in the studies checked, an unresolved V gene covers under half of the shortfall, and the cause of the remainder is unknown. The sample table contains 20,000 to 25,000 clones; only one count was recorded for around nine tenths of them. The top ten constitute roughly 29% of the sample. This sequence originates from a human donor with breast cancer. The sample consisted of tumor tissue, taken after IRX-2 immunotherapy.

The CDR3 loop reads CASERQGGDTQYF. The nucleotide sequence reads TGTGCCAGCGAGAGACAGGGGGGGGATACGCAGTATTTT. Recombination connected TRBV27 to TRBJ2-3, and 9 junctional nucleotides match TRBD1. From the germline V gene (reference sequence), CDR1 is MNHEY and CDR2 is SMNVEV. V and J are trimmed by 8 bases and 6 bases, and the gene matches miss 6 bases of the junction. From cysteine to phenylalanine, the CDR3 is 13 amino acids long. Only the CDR3 part of the read is kept: 39 bases, read in frame from the first base.